This T cell receptor (beta chain) was identified during a study of blood T cell repertoires in COVID-19. For the study at large: Both acute and convalescent COVID-19 samples were obtained from the United States, Italy and Spain.

V was pared by 0 bases and J by 9 bases, with 15 bases between. The CDR3 runs 16 residues. The germline V gene encodes CDR1 LGHNA and CDR2 YNFKEQ. Per the original methods: Estimation of nucleated cell counts was performed using reference gene primer amplification. Profiling relied on immunoSEQ multiplex PCR, and the TCRdb table lists in-frame clones only, not all of them. The V and J calls and clone size are taken from that table; D and trimming were inferred from the DNA. This table has around 250,000 clones, approximately 84% appearing once. This rearrangement joins TRBV4-2 to TRBJ1-6, with D possibly being TRBD1 (5 bases). Sequencing was performed on peripheral blood. The clonotype comes from an elderly woman with acute or convalescent COVID-19. The CDR3 here is CASSQEGTSSSSPLHF. The CDR3 nucleotides are TGTGCCAGCAGCCAAGAGGGGACTTCCTCAAGTTCACCCCTCCACTTT.